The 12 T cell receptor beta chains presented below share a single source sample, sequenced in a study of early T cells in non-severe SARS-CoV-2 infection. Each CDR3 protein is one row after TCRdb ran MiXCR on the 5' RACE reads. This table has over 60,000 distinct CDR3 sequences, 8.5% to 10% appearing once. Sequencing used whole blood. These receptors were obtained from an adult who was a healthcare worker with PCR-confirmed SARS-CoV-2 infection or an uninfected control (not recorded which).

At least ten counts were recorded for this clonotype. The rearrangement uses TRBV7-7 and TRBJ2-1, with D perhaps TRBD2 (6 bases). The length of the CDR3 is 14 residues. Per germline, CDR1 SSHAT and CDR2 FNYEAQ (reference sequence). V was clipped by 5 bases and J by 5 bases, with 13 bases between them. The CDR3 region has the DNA TGTGCCAGCAGCAGGCAGGGACTCCACAATGAGCAGTTCTTC. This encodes CASSRQGLHNEQFF.

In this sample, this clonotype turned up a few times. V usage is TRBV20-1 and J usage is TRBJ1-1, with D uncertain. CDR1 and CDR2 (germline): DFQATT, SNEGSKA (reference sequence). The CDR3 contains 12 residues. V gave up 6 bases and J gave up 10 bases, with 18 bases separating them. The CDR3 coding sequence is TGCAGTGCAGCAAGAAGAGAGGGAGGAGCTTTCTTT. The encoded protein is CSAARREGGAFF.

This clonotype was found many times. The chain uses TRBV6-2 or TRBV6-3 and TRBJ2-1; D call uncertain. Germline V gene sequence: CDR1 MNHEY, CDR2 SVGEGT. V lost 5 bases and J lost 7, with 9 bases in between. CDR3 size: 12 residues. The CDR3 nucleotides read TGTGCCAGCAGTAGGCTAGGGAATGAGCAGTTCTTC. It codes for CASSRLGNEQFF.

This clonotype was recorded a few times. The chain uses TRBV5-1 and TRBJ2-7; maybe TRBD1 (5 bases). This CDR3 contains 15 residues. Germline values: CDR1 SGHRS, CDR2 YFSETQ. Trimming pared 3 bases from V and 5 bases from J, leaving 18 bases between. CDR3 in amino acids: CASSSGGRQIHEQYF. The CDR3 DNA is TGCGCCAGCAGCTCCGGTGGACGACAGATCCACGAGCAGTACTTC. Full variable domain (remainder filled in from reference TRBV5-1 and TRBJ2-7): KAGVTQTPRYLIKTRGQQVTLSCSPISGHRSVSWYQQTPGQGLQFLFEYFSETQRNKGNFPGRFSGRQFSNSRSEMNVSTLELGDSALYLCASSSGGRQIHEQYFGPGTRLTVT.

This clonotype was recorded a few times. The CDR3 loop is CASSVGPIVAGELFF. The CDR3 bases are TGTGCCAGCAGCGTAGGTCCGATCGTGGCCGGGGAGCTGTTTTTT. The chain combines TRBV9 with TRBJ2-2; D uncertain. V was cut by 0 bases and J by 6 bases, with 12 bases left in between. The germline CDR1 and CDR2 sequences are SGDLS and YYNGEE. The CDR3 has 15 amino acids.

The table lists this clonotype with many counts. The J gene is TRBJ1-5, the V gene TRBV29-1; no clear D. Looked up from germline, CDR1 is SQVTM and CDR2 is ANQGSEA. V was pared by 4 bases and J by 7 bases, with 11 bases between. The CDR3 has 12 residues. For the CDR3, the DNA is TGCAGCGTTGGGCAAGGGTACCAGCCCCAGCATTTT. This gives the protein CSVGQGYQPQHF. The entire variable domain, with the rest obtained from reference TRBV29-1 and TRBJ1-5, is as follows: SAVISQKPSRDICQRGTSLTIQCQVDSQVTMMFWYRQQPGQSLTLIATANQGSEATYESGFVIDKFPISRPNLTFSTLTVSNMSPEDSSIYLCSVGQGYQPQHFGDGTRLSIL.

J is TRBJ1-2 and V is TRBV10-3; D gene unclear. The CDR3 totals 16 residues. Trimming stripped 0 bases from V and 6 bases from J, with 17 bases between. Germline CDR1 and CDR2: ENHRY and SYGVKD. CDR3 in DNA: TGTGCCATCAGTGAGTCAGCGGGCTCGCGATACGATGGCTACACCTTC. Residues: CAISESAGSRYDGYTF.

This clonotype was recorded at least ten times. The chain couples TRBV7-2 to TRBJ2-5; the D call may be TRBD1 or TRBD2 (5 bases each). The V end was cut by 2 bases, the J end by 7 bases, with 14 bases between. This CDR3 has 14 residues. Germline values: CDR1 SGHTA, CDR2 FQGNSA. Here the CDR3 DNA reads TGTGCCAGCAGCTTACCCGGGTCTGGGGGGACCCAGTACTTC. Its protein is CASSLPGSGGTQYF.

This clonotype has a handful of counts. As DNA, the CDR3 is TGCGCCAGCAGCTTGTCAGCGGGGGGCAGCGATACGCAGTATTTT. Translating it yields CASSLSAGGSDTQYF. V and J are TRBV5-1 and TRBJ2-3; 9 bases agree with TRBD2. CDR1 and CDR2 (germline): SGHRS, YFSETQ. The CDR3 is 15 amino acids. The ends lost 1 base at V and 6 bases at J; junction bases unmatched: 6.

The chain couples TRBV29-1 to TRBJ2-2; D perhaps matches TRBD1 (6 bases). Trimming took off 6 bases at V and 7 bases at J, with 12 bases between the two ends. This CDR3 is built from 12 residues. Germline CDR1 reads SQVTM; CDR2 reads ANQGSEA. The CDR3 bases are TGCAGCGTCGCTCACAGGGTCGGGGAGCTGTTTTTT. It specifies CSVAHRVGELFF.

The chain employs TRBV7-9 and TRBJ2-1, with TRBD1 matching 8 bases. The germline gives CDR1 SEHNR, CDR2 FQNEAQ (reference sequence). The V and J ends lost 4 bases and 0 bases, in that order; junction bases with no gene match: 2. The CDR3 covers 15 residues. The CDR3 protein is CASSSTGDSYNEQFF. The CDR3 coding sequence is TGTGCCAGCAGCTCGACAGGGGACTCCTACAATGAGCAGTTCTTC.

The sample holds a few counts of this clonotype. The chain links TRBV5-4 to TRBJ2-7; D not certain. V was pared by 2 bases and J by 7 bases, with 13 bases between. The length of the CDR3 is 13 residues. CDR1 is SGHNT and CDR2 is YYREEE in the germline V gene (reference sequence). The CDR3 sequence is CASSFDPGREQYF. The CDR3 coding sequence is TGTGCCAGCAGCTTCGACCCCGGCAGGGAGCAGTACTTC.